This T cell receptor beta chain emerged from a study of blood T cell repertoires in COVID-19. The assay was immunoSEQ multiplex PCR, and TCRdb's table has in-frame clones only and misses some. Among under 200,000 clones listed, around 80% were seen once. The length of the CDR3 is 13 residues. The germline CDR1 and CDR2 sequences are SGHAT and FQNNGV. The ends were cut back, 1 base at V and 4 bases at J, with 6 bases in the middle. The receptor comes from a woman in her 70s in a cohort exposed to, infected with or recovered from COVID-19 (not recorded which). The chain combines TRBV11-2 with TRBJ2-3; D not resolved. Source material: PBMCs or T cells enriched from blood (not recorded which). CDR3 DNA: TGTGCCAGCAGCTTAGGAGTCCCAGATACGCAGTATTTT. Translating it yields CASSLGVPDTQYF.